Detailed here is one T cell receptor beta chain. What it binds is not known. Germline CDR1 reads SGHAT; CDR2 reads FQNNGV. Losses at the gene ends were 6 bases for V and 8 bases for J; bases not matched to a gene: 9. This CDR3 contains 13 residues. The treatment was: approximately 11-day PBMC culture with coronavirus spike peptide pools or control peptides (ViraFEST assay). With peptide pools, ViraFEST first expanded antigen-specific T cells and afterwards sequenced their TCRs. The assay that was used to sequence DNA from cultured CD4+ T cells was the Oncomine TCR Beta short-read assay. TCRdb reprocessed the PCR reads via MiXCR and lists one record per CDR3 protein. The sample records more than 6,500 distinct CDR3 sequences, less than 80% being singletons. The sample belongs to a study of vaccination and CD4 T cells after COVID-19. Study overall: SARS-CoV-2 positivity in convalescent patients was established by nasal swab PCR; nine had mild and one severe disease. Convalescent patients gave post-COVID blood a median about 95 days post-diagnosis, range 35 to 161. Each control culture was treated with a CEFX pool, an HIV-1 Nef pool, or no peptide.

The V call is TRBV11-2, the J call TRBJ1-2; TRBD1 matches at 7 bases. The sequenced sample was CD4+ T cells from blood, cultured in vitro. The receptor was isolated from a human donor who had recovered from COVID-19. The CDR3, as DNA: TGTGCCAGCAGTGCTACAGGGGCGGGGGGCTACACCTTC. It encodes CASSATGAGGYTF.